The rows below give T cell receptor beta chains drawn from one sample of a study of blood T cell repertoires in COVID-19. Repertoires were generated with immunoSEQ multiplex PCR, while TCRdb's copy carries only in-frame clones and drops some. The sample lists around 400,000 clones; roughly 88% were seen once. Sequenced material: PBMCs or T cells enriched from blood (not recorded which). The receptors were sampled from a woman younger than 30 who had been exposed to COVID-19. Each CDR3 is given with its conserved first and last residue. A D gene is named only where the DNA matches it firmly. Clone size, where shown, is once, few, many, or a class for clones that have expanded.

TRBJ1-2 | TRBD1 | . | TRBV9 | TGTGCCAGCAGCACGACTACAGGGGTGGGCTACACCTTC | CASSTTTGVGYTF
TRBJ1-6 | . | few | TRBV2 | TGTGCCAGCAGTGAGGACAGTAATTCACCCCTCCACTTT | CASSEDSNSPLHF
TRBJ2-7 | . | . | TRBV15 | TGTGCCACCAGCAGAAACCGGGACCCCGGGGGCTACGAGCAGTACTTC | CATSRNRDPGGYEQYF
TRBJ1-2 | TRBD1 | . | TRBV28 | TGTGCCAGCAGTTTGGGGGGACAGGGGTATGGCTACACCTTC | CASSLGGQGYGYTF
TRBJ2-1 | TRBD2 | . | TRBV2 | TGTGCCAGCAGAGGACCAACTAGCGGGGTCTACAATGAGCAGTTCTTC | CASRGPTSGVYNEQFF
TRBJ2-2 | TRBD2 | . | TRBV4-1 | TGCGCCAGCTCGGGACTAGGGACCGGGGAGCTGTTTTTT | CASSGLGTGELFF
TRBJ2-1 | . | . | TRBV7-6 | TGTGCCAGCAGCCTCCAGACTCCTGACCTGTTCTTC | CASSLQTPDLFF
TRBJ1-1 | . | once | TRBV4-2 | TGTGCCAGCAGCCAAGACGGGACAATGGAAGCTTTCTTT | CASSQDGTMEAFF
TRBJ2-1 | . | . | TRBV11-1 | TGTGCCAGCAGCTTGGGGGCCCCCCGCAATGAGCAGTTCTTC | CASSLGAPRNEQFF
TRBJ1-2 | . | . | TRBV6-5 | TGTGCCAGCTCACCCCCGGAGAAGATTTATGGCTACACCTTC | CASSPPEKIYGYTF
TRBJ1-1 | . | . | TRBV29-1 | TGCAGCGTTGACGGGACTGAAGCTTTCTTT | CSVDGTEAFF
TRBJ2-7 | . | once | TRBV19 | TGTGCCAGTAGTATAGGGGGAGAAGGGCGGGGATCGCGTCCTGTTAGGGAGCAGTACTTC | CASSIGGEGRGSRPVREQYF
TRBJ2-7 | . | . | TRBV4-1 | TGCGCCAGCAGCCAAGATCCAGACTGGAGCTCCTACGAGCAGTACTTC | CASSQDPDWSSYEQYF
TRBJ1-4 | . | . | TRBV3-1/TRBV3-2 | TGTGCCAGCAGCCAAAGGGGGTCCGTTAATGAAAAACTGTTTTTT | CASSQRGSVNEKLFF
TRBJ1-6 | TRBD1 | . | TRBV6-2/TRBV6-3 | TGTGCCAGCAGTTACGTACAGGGGGGAATTTCACCCCTCCACTTT | CASSYVQGGISPLHF
TRBJ2-7 | . | . | TRBV13 | TGTGCCAGCAGCTCACAATCCTACGAGCAGTACTTC | CASSSQSYEQYF
TRBJ2-4 | TRBD1 | . | TRBV14 | TGTGCCAGCAGCCAAGGACAGGGATTAGCCAAAAACATTCAGTACTTC | CASSQGQGLAKNIQYF
TRBJ2-1 | TRBD1 | . | TRBV2 | TGTGCCAGCAGTGTCGGGACAGGGGGGTCCTACAATGAGCAGTTCTTC | CASSVGTGGSYNEQFF
TRBJ2-3 | . | . | TRBV20-1 | TGCAGTGCTAGTGGGCAGGCAGGTGTCCCATTGGATACGCAGTATTTT | CSASGQAGVPLDTQYF
TRBJ2-1 | TRBD1 | . | TRBV27 | TGTGCCAGCAGTCTCAACAGGGGTGAGCAGTTCTTC | CASSLNRGEQFF
TRBJ1-2 | TRBD1 | . | TRBV7-9 | TGTGCCAGCAGCTTAGTAGTGGCCCGGGACAGGGGGAACTATGGCTACACCTTC | CASSLVVARDRGNYGYTF
TRBJ2-3 | . | . | TRBV3-1/TRBV3-2 | TGTGCCAGCAGCCAAGGACTACCTAACACAGATACGCAGTATTTT | CASSQGLPNTDTQYF
TRBJ2-1 | TRBD2 | . | TRBV6-5 | TGTGCCAGCAGTTACCGGACTAGCGGGGGGGCGTGGATCTTC | CASSYRTSGGAWIF
TRBJ2-1 | . | . | TRBV6-5 | TGTGCCAGCAGATACGGCGGGCTTAGCTCCTACAATGAGCAGTTCTTC | CASRYGGLSSYNEQFF
TRBJ1-2 | . | once | TRBV20-1 | TGCAGTGCTAGTGGGCAGATATATGGCTACACCTTC | CSASGQIYGYTF
TRBJ1-3 | TRBD1 | . | TRBV11-2 | TGTGCCAGCAGCGTGACCGGGACAGGAGCTGGAAACACCATATATTTT | CASSVTGTGAGNTIYF
TRBJ2-3 | TRBD2 | . | TRBV19 | TGTGCCAGTAGTATAACTAGCGGGAGTATGGATACGCAGTATTTT | CASSITSGSMDTQYF
TRBJ2-3 | TRBD2 | once | TRBV6-2/TRBV6-3 | TGTGCCAGCAGTTACGTGGGGGCTAGCGGGGGGCCCACAGATACGCAGTATTTT | CASSYVGASGGPTDTQYF
TRBJ2-1 | TRBD1 | . | TRBV19 | TGTGCCACCGTGACAGGGAGCAATGAGCAGTTCTTC | CATVTGSNEQFF
TRBJ2-7 | TRBD2 | . | TRBV29-1 | TGCAGCGTTTACGGGACTAGCGCCTACGAGCAGTACTTC | CSVYGTSAYEQYF
TRBJ1-2 | . | . | TRBV12-3/TRBV12-4 | TGTGCCAGCAGTTTAGGGGGGGGCTGGGGCTACACCTTC | CASSLGGGWGYTF
TRBJ2-2 | TRBD2 | . | TRBV11-2 | TGTGCCAGCAGCTCGATAGCGGGGGGTAGCACCGGGGAGCTGTTTTTT | CASSSIAGGSTGELFF
TRBJ1-1 | TRBD1 | . | TRBV19 | TGTGCCAGTATCCCGGACAGGGGCACTGAAGCTTTCTTT | CASIPDRGTEAFF
TRBJ1-5 | . | . | TRBV27 | TGTGCCAGCAGTTTAACTTTGTTTGCGCCCCAGCATTTT | CASSLTLFAPQHF
TRBJ2-7 | . | . | TRBV28 | TGTGCCAGCAGTTTAGACTCGTATGAGCAGTACTTC | CASSLDSYEQYF
TRBJ1-4 | . | . | TRBV7-3 | TGTGCCAGCAACCCGCCCCGGACAGAACTAATGAAAAAACTGTTTTTT | CASNPPRTELMKKLFF
TRBJ1-2 | . | . | TRBV5-4 | TGTGCCAGCAGCTTGCAGGTCACCTATGGCTACACCTTC | CASSLQVTYGYTF
TRBJ2-7 | . | . | TRBV14 | TGTGCCAGCAGCCGCGTCCCGACAGGACCACAAGACGAGCAGTACTTC | CASSRVPTGPQDEQYF
TRBJ1-4 | . | . | TRBV6-6 | TGTGCCAGCAGTTCCACAACTAATGAAAAACTGTTTTTT | CASSSTTNEKLFF
TRBJ2-7 | . | once | TRBV27 | TGTGCCAGCAGTGCAGGGGTTAGCTCCTACGAGCAGTACTTC | CASSAGVSSYEQYF
TRBJ2-5 | . | . | TRBV7-8 | TGTGCCACACGCGGGCAGACCCAAGAGACCCAGTACTTC | CATRGQTQETQYF
TRBJ2-1 | . | . | TRBV7-8 | TGTGCCAGCAGCTTATTTGGGCTTAGCTCCTACAATGAGCAGTTCTTC | CASSLFGLSSYNEQFF
TRBJ1-4 | . | . | TRBV4-3 | TGCGCCAGCAGCCAGAGGGATGAAAAACTGTTTTTT | CASSQRDEKLFF
TRBJ1-4 | . | . | TRBV18 | TGTGCCAGCTCACCAAACCAACAGGGCGTAAATGAAAAACTGTTTTTT | CASSPNQQGVNEKLFF
TRBJ2-1 | TRBD2 | . | TRBV7-2 | TGTGCCAGCAGCTTAGAATTTTGGCGGGAGGCCCTAAATGAGCAGTTCTTC | CASSLEFWREALNEQFF
TRBJ2-5 | TRBD1 | . | TRBV5-6 | TGTGCCAGCAGCCCGGAAACAGGGGTTGAGGCCCAGTACTTC | CASSPETGVEAQYF
TRBJ1-1 | TRBD1 | . | TRBV9 | TGTGCCAGCAGCACAGGGACAGTAGATGAAGCTTTCTTT | CASSTGTVDEAFF
TRBJ2-3 | TRBD2 | . | TRBV5-4 | TGTGCCAGCAGCGTAGCGGGGGAGGTAGCAGATACGCAGTATTTT | CASSVAGEVADTQYF
TRBJ1-2 | . | . | TRBV6-5 | TGTGCCAGCAGTTACGGGGAGGTGGGGGGCTACACCTTC | CASSYGEVGGYTF
TRBJ2-3 | TRBD1 | once | TRBV20-1 | TGCAGTGCTAGTAGTGTAGGGGGCTGGACAGATACGCAGTATTTT | CSASSVGGWTDTQYF
TRBJ2-1 | TRBD1 | . | TRBV7-9 | TGTGCCAGCAGCTTATTAGCCAGGGGGAATGAGCAGTTCTTC | CASSLLARGNEQFF
TRBJ1-2 | TRBD1 | . | TRBV4-3 | TGCGCCAGCAGCCAAGGGACAGGGTTCGCGTACTATGGCTACACCTTC | CASSQGTGFAYYGYTF
TRBJ1-2 | TRBD1 | . | TRBV4-2 | TGTGCCAGCAGCCAAAGCTTACAGGGGGAATGGGGGTATGGCTACACCTTC | CASSQSLQGEWGYGYTF
TRBJ2-3 | . | . | TRBV18 | TGTGCCAGCTCATGGGCTAGCGGCACAGATACGCAGTATTTT | CASSWASGTDTQYF
TRBJ1-2 | . | . | TRBV9 | TGTGCCAGCAGCGAGTCGCAGGGCTATGGCTACACCTTC | CASSESQGYGYTF
TRBJ2-1 | . | . | TRBV28 | TGTGCCAGCAGTTTGCCGGGACAAAACTCCTACAATGAGCAGTTCTTC | CASSLPGQNSYNEQFF
TRBJ2-3 | TRBD2 | . | TRBV11-2 | TGTGCCAGCAGCTTAGTGCCTAGCGGGGGGGTTTCGGGTACGCAGTATTTT | CASSLVPSGGVSGTQYF
TRBJ1-2 | TRBD1 | . | TRBV28 | TGTGCCAGCAGTTTCCCTCGTGAGTCTCGACAGGGAAATTACTATGGCTACACCTTC | CASSFPRESRQGNYYGYTF
TRBJ2-2 | . | . | TRBV6-2/TRBV6-3 | TGTGCCAGCAGTTACGGACAAGTGAACACCGGGGAGCTGTTTTTT | CASSYGQVNTGELFF